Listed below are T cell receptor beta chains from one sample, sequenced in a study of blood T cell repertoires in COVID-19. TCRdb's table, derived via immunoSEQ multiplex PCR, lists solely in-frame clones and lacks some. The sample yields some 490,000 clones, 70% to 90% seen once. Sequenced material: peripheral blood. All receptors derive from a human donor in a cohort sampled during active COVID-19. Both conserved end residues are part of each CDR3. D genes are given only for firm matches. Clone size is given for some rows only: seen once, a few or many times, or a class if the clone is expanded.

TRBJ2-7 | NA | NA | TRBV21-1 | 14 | CASNEDRLSREQYF | TGTGCCAGCAACGAGGACAGGTTGTCGCGCGAGCAGTACTTC
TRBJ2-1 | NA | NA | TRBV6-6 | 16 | CASSPPRRALYNEQFF | TGTGCCAGCAGCCCACCGCGGCGGGCTTTGTACAATGAGCAGTTCTTC
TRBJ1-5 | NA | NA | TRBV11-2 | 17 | CASSLGSGQRGNQPQHF | TGTGCCAGCAGCCTGGGGTCAGGCCAGAGGGGCAATCAGCCCCAGCATTTT
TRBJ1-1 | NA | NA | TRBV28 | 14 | CASSLGGGGTEAFF | TGTGCCAGCAGCCTTGGGGGGGGCGGCACTGAAGCTTTCTTT
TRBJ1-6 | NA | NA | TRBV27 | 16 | CASRVTENLYNSPLHF | TGTGCCAGCAGGGTGACAGAGAACCTTTATAATTCACCCCTCCACTTT
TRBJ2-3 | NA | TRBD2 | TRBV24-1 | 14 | CATSKELAEDTQYF | TGTGCCACCAGTAAGGAACTAGCGGAAGATACGCAGTATTTT
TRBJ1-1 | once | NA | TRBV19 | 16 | CASSPAGGPMNTEAFF | TGTGCCAGCAGTCCAGCGGGCGGTCCCATGAACACTGAAGCTTTCTTT
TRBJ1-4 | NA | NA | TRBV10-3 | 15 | CAISEGEGAGEKLFF | TGTGCCATCAGTGAGGGGGAGGGCGCGGGGGAAAAACTGTTTTTT
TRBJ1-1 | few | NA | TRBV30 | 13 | CAWSVSGNGGAFF | TGTGCCTGGAGTGTATCTGGGAATGGAGGGGCTTTCTTT
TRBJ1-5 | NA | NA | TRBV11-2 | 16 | CASSFGTGVPNQPQHF | TGTGCCAGCAGCTTTGGTACAGGCGTCCCCAATCAGCCCCAGCATTTT
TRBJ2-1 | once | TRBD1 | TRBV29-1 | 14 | CSVVGTELYNEQFF | TGCAGCGTTGTTGGGACAGAACTCTACAATGAGCAGTTCTTC
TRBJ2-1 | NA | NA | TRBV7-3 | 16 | CASSPHRSGRYNEQFF | TGTGCCAGCAGCCCACACCGAAGCGGTCGGTACAATGAGCAGTTCTTC
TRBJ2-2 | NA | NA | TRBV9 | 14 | CASREGANTGELFF | TGTGCCAGCAGGGAAGGAGCGAACACCGGGGAGCTGTTTTTT
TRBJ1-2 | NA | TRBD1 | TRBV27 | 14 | CARRKGAHYGGYTF | TGTGCCAGACGTAAGGGGGCCCACTATGGGGGCTACACCTTC
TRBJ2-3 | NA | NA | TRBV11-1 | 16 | CASSLALQTVTDTQYF | TGTGCCAGCAGCTTAGCGCTACAGACCGTCACAGATACGCAGTATTTT
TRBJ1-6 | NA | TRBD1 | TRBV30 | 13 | CAWGDRTNSPLHF | TGTGCCTGGGGGGACAGGACAAATTCACCCCTCCACTTT
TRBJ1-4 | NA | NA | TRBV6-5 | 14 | CASSIAHGEEKLFF | TGTGCCAGCAGCATAGCCCACGGGGAGGAAAAACTGTTTTTT
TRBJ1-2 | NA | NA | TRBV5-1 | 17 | CASSPTPDRPGDYGYTF | TGCGCCAGCAGCCCGACCCCTGACAGGCCAGGGGACTATGGCTACACCTTC
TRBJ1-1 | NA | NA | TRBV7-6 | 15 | CASSLVARLNTEAFF | TGTGCCAGCAGCTTAGTTGCCAGGCTAAACACTGAAGCTTTCTTT
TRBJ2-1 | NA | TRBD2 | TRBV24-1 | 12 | CATSDRGGEQFF | TGTGCCACCAGTGATCGGGGGGGTGAGCAGTTCTTC
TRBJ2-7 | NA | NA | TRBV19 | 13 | CASSPDSSYEQYF | TGTGCCAGTAGTCCTGACTCATCCTACGAGCAGTACTTC
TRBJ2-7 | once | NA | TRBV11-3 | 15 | CASSFRDNPSYEQYF | TGTGCCAGCAGCTTCCGGGACAATCCTTCCTACGAGCAGTACTTC
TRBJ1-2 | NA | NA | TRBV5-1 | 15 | CASSLEHRAPHGYTF | TGCGCCAGCAGCTTGGAACACAGGGCGCCTCATGGCTACACCTTC
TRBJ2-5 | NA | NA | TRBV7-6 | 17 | CASSLGPWTDFQETQYF | TGTGCCAGCAGCTTAGGTCCCTGGACAGATTTCCAAGAGACCCAGTACTTC
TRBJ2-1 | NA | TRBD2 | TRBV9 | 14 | CASSGGSSYNEQFF | TGTGCCAGCAGTGGCGGGAGCTCCTACAATGAGCAGTTCTTC
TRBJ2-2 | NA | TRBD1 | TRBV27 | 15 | CASSGDRVWTGELFF | TGTGCCAGCTCAGGGGACAGGGTTTGGACCGGGGAGCTGTTTTTT
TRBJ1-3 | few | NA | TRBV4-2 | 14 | CASSHGGSGNTIYF | TGTGCCAGCAGCCACGGAGGCTCTGGAAACACCATATATTTT
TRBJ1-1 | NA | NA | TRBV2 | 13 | CASSEGGWTEAFF | TGTGCCAGCAGTGAAGGGGGCTGGACTGAAGCTTTCTTT
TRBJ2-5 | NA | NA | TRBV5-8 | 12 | CASSFARETQYF | TGTGCCAGCAGCTTCGCCAGGGAGACCCAGTACTTC
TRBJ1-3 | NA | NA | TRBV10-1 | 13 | CAPGGGSGNTIYF | TGCGCCCCCGGGGGTGGCTCTGGAAACACCATATATTTT
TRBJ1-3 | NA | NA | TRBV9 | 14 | CASSPQGSGNTIYF | TGTGCCAGCAGCCCTCAAGGGAGTGGAAACACCATATATTTT
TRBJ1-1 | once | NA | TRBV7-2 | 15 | CASSPRAVQGTEAFF | TGTGCCAGCAGCCCCCGTGCGGTTCAGGGCACTGAAGCTTTCTTT
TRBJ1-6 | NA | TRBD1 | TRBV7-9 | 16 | CASSIRTGWDNSPLHF | TGTGCCAGCAGCATTCGGACAGGGTGGGATAATTCACCCCTCCACTTT
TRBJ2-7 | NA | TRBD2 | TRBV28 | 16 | CASRGASGRTAYEQYF | TGTGCCAGCAGGGGGGCTAGCGGGAGGACCGCCTACGAGCAGTACTTC
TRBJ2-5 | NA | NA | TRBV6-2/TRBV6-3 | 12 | CASSYIRVNQYF | TGTGCCAGCAGTTACATCCGAGTGAACCAGTACTTC
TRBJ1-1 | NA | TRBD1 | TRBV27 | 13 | CASRRTGYTEAFF | TGTGCCAGCAGGCGGACAGGGTACACTGAAGCTTTCTTT
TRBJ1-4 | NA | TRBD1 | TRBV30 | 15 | CAWGQGSTTNEKLFF | TGTGCCTGGGGACAGGGGAGTACGACTAATGAAAAACTGTTTTTT
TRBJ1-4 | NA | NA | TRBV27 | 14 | CASRAVATNEKLFF | TGTGCCAGCAGGGCAGTTGCAACTAATGAAAAACTGTTTTTT
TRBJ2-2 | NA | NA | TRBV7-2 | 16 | CASSSLLAGSTGELFF | TGTGCCAGCAGCTCCCTCCTGGCGGGAAGCACCGGGGAGCTGTTTTTT